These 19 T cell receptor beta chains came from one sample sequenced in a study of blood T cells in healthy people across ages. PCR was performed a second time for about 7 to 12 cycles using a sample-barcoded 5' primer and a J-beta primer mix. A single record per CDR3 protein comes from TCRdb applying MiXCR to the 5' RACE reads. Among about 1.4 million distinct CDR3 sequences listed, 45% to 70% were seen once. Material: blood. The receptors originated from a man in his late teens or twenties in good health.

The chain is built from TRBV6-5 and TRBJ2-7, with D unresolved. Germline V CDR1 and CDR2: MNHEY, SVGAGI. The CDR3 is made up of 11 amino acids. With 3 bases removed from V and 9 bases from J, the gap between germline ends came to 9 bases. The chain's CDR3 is CASSYMGGQYF. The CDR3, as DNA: TGTGCCAGCAGTTATATGGGTGGGCAGTACTTC.

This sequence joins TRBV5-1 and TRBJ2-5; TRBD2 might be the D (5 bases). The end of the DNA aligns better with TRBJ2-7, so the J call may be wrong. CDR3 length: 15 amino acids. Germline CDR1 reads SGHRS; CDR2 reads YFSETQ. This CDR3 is CASSWEITTTYEQYF. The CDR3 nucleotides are TGCGCCAGCAGCTGGGAGATCACAACCACCTACGAGCAGTACTTC.

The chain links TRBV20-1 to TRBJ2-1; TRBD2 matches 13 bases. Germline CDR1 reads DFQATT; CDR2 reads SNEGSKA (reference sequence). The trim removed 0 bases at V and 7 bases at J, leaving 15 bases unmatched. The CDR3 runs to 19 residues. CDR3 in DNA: TGCAGTGCTAGAGATAGAGTCGGACTAGCGGGGGCCGTCACAAATGAGCAGTTCTTC. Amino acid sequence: CSARDRVGLAGAVTNEQFF.

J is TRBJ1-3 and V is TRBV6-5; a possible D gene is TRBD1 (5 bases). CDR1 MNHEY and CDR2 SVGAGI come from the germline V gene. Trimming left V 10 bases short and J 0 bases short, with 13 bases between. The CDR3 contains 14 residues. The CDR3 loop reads CATFDSISGNTIYF. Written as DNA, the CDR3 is TGTGCCACCTTCGACAGCATCTCTGGAAACACCATATATTTT.

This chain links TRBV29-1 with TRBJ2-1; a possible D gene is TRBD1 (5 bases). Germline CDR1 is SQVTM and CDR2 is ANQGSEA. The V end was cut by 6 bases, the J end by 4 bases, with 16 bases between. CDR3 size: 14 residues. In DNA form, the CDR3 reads TGCAGCGTCCCCGTTGCCCAGGGATACAATGAGCAGTTCTTC. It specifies CSVPVAQGYNEQFF.

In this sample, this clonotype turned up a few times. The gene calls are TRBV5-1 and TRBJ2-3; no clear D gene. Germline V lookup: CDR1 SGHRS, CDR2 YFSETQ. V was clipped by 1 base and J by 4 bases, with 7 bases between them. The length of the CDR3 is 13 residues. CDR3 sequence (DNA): TGCGCCAGCAGCTTGCTATTCTCAGATACGCAGTATTTT. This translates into CASSLLFSDTQYF.

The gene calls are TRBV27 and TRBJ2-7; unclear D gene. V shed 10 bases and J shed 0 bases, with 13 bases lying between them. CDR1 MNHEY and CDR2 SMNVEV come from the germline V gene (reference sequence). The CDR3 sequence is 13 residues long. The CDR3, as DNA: TGTGCCACCCTGGACCGGAGCTCCTACGAGCAGTACTTC. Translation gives CATLDRSSYEQYF.

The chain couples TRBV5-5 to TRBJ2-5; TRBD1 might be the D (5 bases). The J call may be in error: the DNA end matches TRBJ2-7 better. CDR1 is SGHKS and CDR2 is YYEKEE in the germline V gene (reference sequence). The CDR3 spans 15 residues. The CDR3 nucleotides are TGTGCCAGCAGCTTGGCCCAGGGTGTTGGCTACGAGCAGTACTTC. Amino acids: CASSLAQGVGYEQYF.

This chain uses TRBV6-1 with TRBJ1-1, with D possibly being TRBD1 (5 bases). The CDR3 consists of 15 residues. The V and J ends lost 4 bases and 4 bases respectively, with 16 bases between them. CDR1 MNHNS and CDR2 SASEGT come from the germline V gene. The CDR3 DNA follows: TGTGCCAGCAGTGCCCGGGACCTTTCAGGCACTGAAGCTTTCTTT. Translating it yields CASSARDLSGTEAFF.

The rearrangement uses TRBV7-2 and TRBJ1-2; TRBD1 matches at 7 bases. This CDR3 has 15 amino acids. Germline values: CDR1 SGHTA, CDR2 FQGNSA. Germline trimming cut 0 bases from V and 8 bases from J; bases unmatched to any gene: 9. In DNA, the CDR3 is TGTGCCAGCAGCTTAGCGGCAGGGGGAATCAAAGGCTACACCTTC. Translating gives CASSLAAGGIKGYTF. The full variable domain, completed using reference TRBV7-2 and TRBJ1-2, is GAGVSQSPSNKVTEKGKDVELRCDPISGHTALYWYRQSLGQGLEFLIYFQGNSAPDKSGLPSDRFSAERTGGSVSTLTIQRTQQEDSAVYLCASSLAAGGIKGYTFGSGTRLTVV.

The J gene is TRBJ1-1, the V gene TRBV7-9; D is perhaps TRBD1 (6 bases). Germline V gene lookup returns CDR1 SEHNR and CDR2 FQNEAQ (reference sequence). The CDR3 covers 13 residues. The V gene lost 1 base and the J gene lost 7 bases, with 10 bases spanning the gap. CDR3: CASSLDRALEAFF. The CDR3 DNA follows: TGTGCCAGCAGCTTAGACAGGGCCCTTGAAGCTTTCTTT.

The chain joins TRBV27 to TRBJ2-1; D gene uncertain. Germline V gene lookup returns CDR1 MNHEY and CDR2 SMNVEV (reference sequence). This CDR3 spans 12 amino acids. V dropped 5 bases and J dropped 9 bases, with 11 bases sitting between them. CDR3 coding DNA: TGTGCCAGCAGTCACGAGCGCGGTGAGCAGTTCTTC. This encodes CASSHERGEQFF.

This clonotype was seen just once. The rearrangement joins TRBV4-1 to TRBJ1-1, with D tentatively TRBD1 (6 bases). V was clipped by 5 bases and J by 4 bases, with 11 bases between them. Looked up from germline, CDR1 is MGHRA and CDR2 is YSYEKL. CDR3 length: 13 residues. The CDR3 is CASSFTGFTEAFF. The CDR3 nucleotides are TGCGCCAGCAGCTTTACAGGGTTCACTGAAGCTTTCTTT.

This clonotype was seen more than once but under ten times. Here the CDR3 DNA reads TGTGCCAGCAGTGACGCCGGGACACTCACCTTC. This codes for CASSDAGTLTF. The J gene is TRBJ1-2, the V gene TRBV6-5, with a tentative D call TRBD1 (6 bases). CDR3 length: 11 residues. CDR1 and CDR2 (germline): MNHEY, SVGAGI. V was pared by 5 bases and J by 13 bases, with 14 bases between.

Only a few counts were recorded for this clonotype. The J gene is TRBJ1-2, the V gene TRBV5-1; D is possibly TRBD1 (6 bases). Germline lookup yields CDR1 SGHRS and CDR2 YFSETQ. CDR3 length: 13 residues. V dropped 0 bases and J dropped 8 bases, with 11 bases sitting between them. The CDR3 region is CASSLAGGGGYTF. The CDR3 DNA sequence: TGCGCCAGCAGCTTGGCCGGTGGGGGCGGCTACACCTTC.

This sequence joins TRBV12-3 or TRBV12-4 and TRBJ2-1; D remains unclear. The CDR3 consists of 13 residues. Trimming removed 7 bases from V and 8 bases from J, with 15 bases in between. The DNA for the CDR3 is TGTGCCAGCATCCCTCCTGTCAACGATGAGCAGTTCTTC. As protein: CASIPPVNDEQFF.

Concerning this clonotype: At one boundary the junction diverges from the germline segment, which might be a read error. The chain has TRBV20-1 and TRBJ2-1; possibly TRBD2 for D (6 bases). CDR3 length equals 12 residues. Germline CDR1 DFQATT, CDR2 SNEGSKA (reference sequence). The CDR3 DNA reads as TGTAGTGCTAGCGCCCAATACAATGAGCAGTTCTTC. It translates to CSASAQYNEQFF.

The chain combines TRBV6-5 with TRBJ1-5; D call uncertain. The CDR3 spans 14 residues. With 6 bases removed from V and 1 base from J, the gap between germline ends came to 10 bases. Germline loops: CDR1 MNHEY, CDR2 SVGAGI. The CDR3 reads CASSTRMSNQPQHF. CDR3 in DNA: TGTGCCAGCAGCACGCGGATGAGCAATCAGCCCCAGCATTTT.

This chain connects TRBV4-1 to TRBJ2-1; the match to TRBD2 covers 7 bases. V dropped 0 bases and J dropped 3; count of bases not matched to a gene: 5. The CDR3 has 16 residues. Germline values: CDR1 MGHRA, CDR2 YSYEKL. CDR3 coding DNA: TGCGCCAGCAGCCAAGATGTACTAGCGAGCTACAATGAGCAGTTCTTC. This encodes CASSQDVLASYNEQFF.